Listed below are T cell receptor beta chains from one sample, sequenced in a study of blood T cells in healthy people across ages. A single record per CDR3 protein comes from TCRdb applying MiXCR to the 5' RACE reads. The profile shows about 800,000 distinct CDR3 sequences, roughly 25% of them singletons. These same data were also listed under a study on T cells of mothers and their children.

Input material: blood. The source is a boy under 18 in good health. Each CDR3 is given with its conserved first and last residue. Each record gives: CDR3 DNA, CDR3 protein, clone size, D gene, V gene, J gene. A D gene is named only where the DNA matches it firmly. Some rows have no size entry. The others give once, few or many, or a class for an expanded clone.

CDR3nt: TGTGCCAGCAGTTTAGCGGGGGGGCCAAGGGATACGCAGTATTTT; CDR3aa: CASSLAGGPRDTQYF; abundance: NA; d_gene: TRBD2; v_gene: TRBV28; j_gene: TRBJ2-3
CDR3nt: TGTGCCGGCGGACAGGGGAGCTCTGGGGCCAACGTCCTGACTTTC; CDR3aa: CAGGQGSSGANVLTF; abundance: NA; d_gene: TRBD1; v_gene: TRBV6-1; j_gene: TRBJ2-6
CDR3nt: TGTGCCAGCTCCATCAGGGAAGGCGTTGAAAAACTGTTTTTT; CDR3aa: CASSIREGVEKLFF; abundance: NA; d_gene: NA; v_gene: TRBV18; j_gene: TRBJ1-4
CDR3nt: TGCAGCGTTGAAAGGGTGGACAGGGACGACTACGAGCAGTACTTC; CDR3aa: CSVERVDRDDYEQYF; abundance: NA; d_gene: TRBD1; v_gene: TRBV29-1; j_gene: TRBJ2-7
CDR3nt: TGTGCCAGCAGCCAGGCGGGACTCCAACAAGAGACCCAGTACTTC; CDR3aa: CASSQAGLQQETQYF; abundance: few; d_gene: NA; v_gene: TRBV3-1; j_gene: TRBJ2-5
CDR3nt: TGTGCCAGCAGCCCCCCGACAGGGTTGGTTAACTATGGCTACACCTTC; CDR3aa: CASSPPTGLVNYGYTF; abundance: NA; d_gene: TRBD1; v_gene: TRBV3-1; j_gene: TRBJ1-2
CDR3nt: TGTGCCAGCAGTTTACAGGGGGCTAGGAACACTGAAGCTTTCTTT; CDR3aa: CASSLQGARNTEAFF; abundance: few; d_gene: TRBD1; v_gene: TRBV28; j_gene: TRBJ1-1
CDR3nt: TGCAGTGCTAGCGGACAGGGAGCGTGGCCACCCCCCCACTTT; CDR3aa: CSASGQGAWPPPHF; abundance: NA; d_gene: TRBD1; v_gene: TRBV20-1; j_gene: TRBJ1-6
CDR3nt: TGTGCCAGCAATAATGCGGGGGGGCCCGATGAGCAGTTCTTC; CDR3aa: CASNNAGGPDEQFF; abundance: few; d_gene: TRBD2; v_gene: TRBV27; j_gene: TRBJ2-1
CDR3nt: TGCAGCGTTGACCCCGGAGGCACTGAAGCTTTCTTT; CDR3aa: CSVDPGGTEAFF; abundance: NA; d_gene: NA; v_gene: TRBV29-1; j_gene: TRBJ1-1
CDR3nt: TGTGCCAGCAGCCTGGGGGACTGCAGCACAGATACGCAGTATTTT; CDR3aa: CASSLGDCSTDTQYF; abundance: NA; d_gene: NA; v_gene: TRBV7-8; j_gene: TRBJ2-3
CDR3nt: TGTGCCAGCAGCACCTTCGGAGAGAACTACGAGCAGTACTTC; CDR3aa: CASSTFGENYEQYF; abundance: NA; d_gene: NA; v_gene: TRBV27; j_gene: TRBJ2-7
CDR3nt: TGTGCCAGCTCACCAATCCGGGAAATTCGCACAGATACGCAGTATTTT; CDR3aa: CASSPIREIRTDTQYF; abundance: many; d_gene: NA; v_gene: TRBV18; j_gene: TRBJ2-3
CDR3nt: TGTGCCAGCAGCCAAAGGCAGGGGGCCAAAAACATTCAGTACTTC; CDR3aa: CASSQRQGAKNIQYF; abundance: NA; d_gene: NA; v_gene: TRBV3-1; j_gene: TRBJ2-4